This T cell receptor (beta chain) was identified during a study of blood T cell repertoires in COVID-19. Looking at the study overall: Sample material is recorded as cDNA or gDNA derived from T cells, B-cell-depleted T cells, or PBMCs.

Assay used: immunoSEQ multiplex PCR; TCRdb lists only in-frame clones, some missing. This table holds about 200,000 clones, roughly nine tenths found once. The V gene end was trimmed by 4 bases and the J gene end by 0 bases; junction bases not matched to a gene: 3. Germline V gene lookup returns CDR1 MDHEN and CDR2 SYDVKM. The CDR3 has 15 residues. This TCR was recovered from a woman in her seventies with acute or convalescent COVID-19. The rearrangement links TRBV28 to TRBJ2-3; 8 positions agree with TRBD1. The sequenced sample was peripheral blood. The CDR3 region is CASSSGGGSTDTQYF. CDR3 coding DNA: TGTGCCAGCAGTTCAGGGGGCGGGAGCACAGATACGCAGTATTTT.